This T cell receptor (beta chain) was captured by sequencing in a study of blood T cell repertoires in COVID-19. The V and J ends lost 5 bases and 8 bases respectively, with 10 bases between them. CDR3 length equals 13 residues. Germline V CDR1 and CDR2: SNHLY, FYNNEI. This clone was counted between two and nine times. Libraries were prepared by immunoSEQ multiplex PCR; TCRdb keeps only in-frame clonotypes and omits some of them. The sample holds approximately 220,000 clones; around 89% are singletons and the top ten take around 16%. Sequencing was performed on PBMCs or T cells enriched from blood (not recorded which). This chain joins TRBV2 and TRBJ1-6; a possible D gene is TRBD1 (6 bases). The clonotype comes from a man aged 25 to 40 who had been exposed to COVID-19. The CDR3 nucleotides read TGTGCCAGCAGTACAGGGCGGGATTCACCCCTCCACTTT. Amino acid sequence: CASSTGRDSPLHF.